The rows below give T cell receptor beta chains drawn from one sample of a study of regulatory T cells in long-lasting Graves disease. TCRdb passed the multiplex PCR reads through MiXCR, listing each CDR3 protein once. The sample records 350,000 to 450,000 distinct CDR3 sequences, about 15% being singletons. The data also belong to a second study, concerning T cells in Graves' hyperthyroidism and ophthalmopathy.

The sample here was peripheral blood mononuclear cells (PBMCs), taken at new diagnosis, from a patient treated with antithyroid drugs. The receptors originated from a woman in her twenties or thirties with Graves disease. The CDR3 runs from the conserved cysteine through the conserved F or W. The D gene is left open where the match is weak. Rows may omit the clone size; those that give it use once, few, many or a size class.

TRBV3-1	TRBD2	TRBJ2-6	-	TGTGCCAGCAGCCAAGATTTTGGCGGGAGACGGGCCAACGTCCTGACTTTC	CASSQDFGGRRANVLTF
TRBV28	TRBD2	TRBJ2-1	many	TGTGCCAGCAGTCTCGGGACTAGCGGGAGGGATGAGCAGTTCTTC	CASSLGTSGRDEQFF
TRBV11-2	-	TRBJ1-3	few	TGTGCCAGCAGCTTCGGTAGGGGTGTCGCTGGAAACACCATATATTTT	CASSFGRGVAGNTIYF
TRBV29-1	TRBD2	TRBJ2-7	-	TGCAGCGTTGAAGACGCACCCACTAGCGTTGGCGGGGAGCAGTACTTC	CSVEDAPTSVGGEQYF
TRBV28	-	TRBJ2-1	many	TGTGCCAGCAGCCGCCCAACTAGGGACAATGAGCAGTTCTTC	CASSRPTRDNEQFF
TRBV7-3	-	TRBJ1-2	few	TGTGCCGGCAGCCCTCAAGGGGTCTATGGCTACACCTTC	CAGSPQGVYGYTF
TRBV20-1	TRBD2	TRBJ2-1	many	TGCAGTGCTTTTATGACTAGCGGGTGGTGGGGTGAGCAGTTCTTC	CSAFMTSGWWGEQFF
TRBV5-1	-	TRBJ1-3	-	TGCGCCAGCAGCTTGGAGCCTGAGGGGGGCTCTGGAAACACCATATATTTT	CASSLEPEGGSGNTIYF
TRBV20-1	-	TRBJ2-1	once	TGCAGTGCTAGCGGGAGAAGTGAGCAGTTCTTC	CSASGRSEQFF
TRBV7-8	-	TRBJ2-1	many	TGTGCCAGCAGTTACGGGACAACTGTCTACAATGAGCAGTTCTTC	CASSYGTTVYNEQFF
TRBV5-5	-	TRBJ2-5	many	TGTGCCAGCAGTTCAGGTGAAGTACGCCAAGAGACCCAGTACTTC	CASSSGEVRQETQYF
TRBV28	TRBD1	TRBJ2-7	many	TGTGCCAGCAGTTTACCAGGGACAGGGGGGCAGTACTTC	CASSLPGTGGQYF
TRBV20-1	-	TRBJ2-1	-	TGCAGTGCTAGGATAAACAATGAGCAGTTCTTC	CSARINNEQFF
TRBV19	-	TRBJ1-2	few	TGTGCCAGTACTGGGACGGCGATCTATGGCTACACCTTC	CASTGTAIYGYTF
TRBV20-1	-	TRBJ2-5	many	TGCAGTGCGGAGCGAAGGCGGGAGACCCAGTACTTC	CSAERRRETQYF
TRBV20-1	-	TRBJ2-5	few	TGCAGTGCTTATAAAAACAGGGAGGCAGAGACCCAGTACTTC	CSAYKNREAETQYF
TRBV7-3	TRBD2	TRBJ2-3	many	TGTGCCAGCAGCCGAGCGGGAGGGCCCGCAGATACGCAGTATTTT	CASSRAGGPADTQYF
TRBV15	-	TRBJ2-1	-	TGTGCCACCAGCAGGCCTCAATCGAGCTCCTACAATGAGCAGTTCTTC	CATSRPQSSSYNEQFF
TRBV24-1	-	TRBJ1-5	many	TGTGCCATCGGGACAACAGGCCAGCCCCAGCATTTT	CAIGTTGQPQHF
TRBV6-2/TRBV6-3	TRBD1	TRBJ1-1	-	TGTGCCAGCAGGACAGGGTTGCTGGCTTTCTTT	CASRTGLLAFF
TRBV29-1	-	TRBJ1-2	few	TGCAGCGTTGCCGGCCAGGCAGGTGGCTACACCTTC	CSVAGQAGGYTF
TRBV28	-	TRBJ1-2	-	TGTGCCAGCAGGGGGAGGGACTATGGCTACACCTTC	CASRGRDYGYTF
TRBV5-1	-	TRBJ2-7	-	TGCGCCAGCAGCTTGAGGGGGTTCGAGCAGTACTTC	CASSLRGFEQYF
TRBV12-3/TRBV12-4	TRBD1	TRBJ1-6	-	TGTGCCAGCAGTTTCCCGGGACAGGCTAATTCACCCCTCCACTTT	CASSFPGQANSPLHF
TRBV4-1	-	TRBJ2-1	-	TGCGCCAGCAGCCAAGTTACCAGCATTCGTCTGGATGAGCAGTTCTTC	CASSQVTSIRLDEQFF
TRBV18	-	TRBJ2-5	few	TGTGCCAGCTCACCACCGCAGCCTCGGGAGACCCAGTACTTC	CASSPPQPRETQYF
TRBV20-1	-	TRBJ2-3	many	TGCAGTGCTACCCCGAGTAGGGTTTTCCCCTATACAGATACGCAGTATTTT	CSATPSRVFPYTDTQYF
TRBV10-1	TRBD1	TRBJ1-6	many	TGCGCCAGCAGCACAGGGGGCTGGAATTCACCCCTCCACTTT	CASSTGGWNSPLHF
TRBV3-1	-	TRBJ2-7	-	TGTGCCAGCAGCCAAGAGGAGGGGCTCCACGAGCAGTACTTC	CASSQEEGLHEQYF
TRBV5-1	TRBD1	TRBJ1-6	many	TGCGCCAGCAGCTTGGAGACAGGGGTTTCACCCCTCCACTTT	CASSLETGVSPLHF
TRBV28	-	TRBJ2-2	-	TGTGCCAGCAATGTACGGGGTCCGAACACCGGGGAGCTGTTTTTT	CASNVRGPNTGELFF
TRBV2	TRBD1	TRBJ2-7	many	TGTGCCAGCAGTGAACGACAGGGGGCCTACGAGCAGTACTTC	CASSERQGAYEQYF
TRBV5-6	-	TRBJ2-5	many	TGTGCCAGCAGCTCGGCCTTCCAAGAGACCCAGTACTTC	CASSSAFQETQYF
TRBV6-1	-	TRBJ2-7	many	TGTGCCAGCAGAGGGGCGGGGGCCGGGGAAGACGAGCAGTACTTC	CASRGAGAGEDEQYF
TRBV20-1	-	TRBJ2-4	many	TGCAGTGGAACGGGGGCGGACATTCAGTACTTC	CSGTGADIQYF
TRBV30	-	TRBJ2-3	many	TGTGCCTGGAGTAAGGGGCAAACGCAGTATTTT	CAWSKGQTQYF
TRBV11-3	-	TRBJ2-7	many	TGTGCCAGCAGCTTTTTATGGGAGTCCTACGAGCAGTACTTC	CASSFLWESYEQYF
TRBV12-3/TRBV12-4	-	TRBJ2-1	many	TGTGCCAGCACCATTCTTAACAGGGAGAACTCCTACAATGAGCAGTTCTTC	CASTILNRENSYNEQFF
TRBV19	-	TRBJ2-3	-	TGTGCCAGTAGTATATTAGAGGGAGATACGCAGTATTTT	CASSILEGDTQYF
TRBV6-1	TRBD1	TRBJ2-7	-	TGTGCCAGCAGTAAAATGGCTAGGAGACAGGGGAGCTACGAGCAGTACTTC	CASSKMARRQGSYEQYF
TRBV7-9	-	TRBJ2-5	-	TGTGCCAGCAGCCCCGGGACACCTAAGACCCAGTACTTC	CASSPGTPKTQYF
TRBV6-5	-	TRBJ2-1	-	TGTGCCAGCAGTTTTGCTAGCCGGAGCTCCTACAATGAGCGGTTCTTC	CASSFASRSSYNERFF
TRBV18	TRBD2	TRBJ2-1	many	TGTGCCAGCTCGCCCCGGGCGGGAGCGGATGAGCAGTTCTTC	CASSPRAGADEQFF
TRBV20-1	-	TRBJ2-5	many	TGCAGTGCCCTACGGGCAGGAGGGACCCAGTACTTC	CSALRAGGTQYF
TRBV7-9	-	TRBJ2-2	few	TGTGCCAGCAGCTTACAAGCGGCTAACACCGGGGAGCTGTTTTTT	CASSLQAANTGELFF
TRBV18	TRBD2	TRBJ2-3	-	TGTGCCGGGATAGCGGGCCTCACAGATACGCAGTATTTT	CAGIAGLTDTQYF
TRBV3-1	TRBD1	TRBJ1-5	many	TGTGCCAGCAGCCACGGACAGGGAGGTCAGCCCCAGCATTTT	CASSHGQGGQPQHF
TRBV6-5	-	TRBJ1-5	many	TGTGCCAGCAGTTATGGTGGTGAGAGCAATCAGCCCCAGCATTTT	CASSYGGESNQPQHF
TRBV6-1	-	TRBJ1-1	few	TGTGCCAGCAGTGAACTGGGGGCCAAGAACACTGAAGCTTTCTTT	CASSELGAKNTEAFF
TRBV29-1	TRBD1	TRBJ2-2	many	TGCAGCGTTGAAGCAACAGGGGGAGCGAACACCGGGGAGCTGTTTTTT	CSVEATGGANTGELFF
TRBV3-1	TRBD2	TRBJ2-2	many	TGTGCCAGCAGCCCGGGATCTAGCGGGGTCACCGGGGAGCTGTTTTTT	CASSPGSSGVTGELFF
TRBV20-1	-	TRBJ2-5	many	TGCAGTGCTAGAGATCGCCAGGGGGGATTTAGAGAGACCCAGTACTTC	CSARDRQGGFRETQYF
TRBV6-9	TRBD2	TRBJ2-7	many	TGTGCCAGCAGTTACGGGGGGACTAGCGGGAGTATAGGGTACGAGCAGTACTTC	CASSYGGTSGSIGYEQYF
TRBV30	-	TRBJ2-5	-	TGTGCCTGGAGTCCCGGGCAGCAAGAGACCCAGTACTTC	CAWSPGQQETQYF
TRBV6-1	-	TRBJ1-5	few	TGTGCCAGCAGTCCTAAGATCACGTACCGCTATCAGGCACCCCGCTTCCCTTTCAATCAGCCCCAGCATTTT	CASSPKITYRYQAPRFPFNQPQHF
TRBV30	TRBD1	TRBJ1-6	few	TGTGCCTGGAGCGAGACAGGGAACAATTCACCCCTCCACTTT	CAWSETGNNSPLHF